These 13 T cell receptor beta chains came from one sample sequenced in a study of CD8 T cells in Susac syndrome. The RNA input was about 0.5 to 1 ug, and it was reverse transcribed with random hexamers. TCRdb reprocessed the immunoSEQ multiplex PCR reads via MiXCR and lists one record per CDR3 protein. The data show almost 450,000 distinct CDR3 sequences, around 83% seen once. Sequencing used CD8+ T cells from PBMCs. The receptors derive from a human donor with multiple sclerosis.

The chain employs TRBV6-1 and TRBJ1-2; unclear D gene. The germline V gene has CDR1 MNHNS and CDR2 SASEGT. Deletions cut 1 base from V and 8 bases from J, with 17 bases between. This CDR3 is built from 15 residues. CDR3 nucleotides: TGTGCCAGCAGTGAAGAGGATTCGGTTTCGGAGGGCTACACCTTC. Protein product: CASSEEDSVSEGYTF.

This rearrangement joins TRBV4-1 to TRBJ1-1, with a tentative D call TRBD1 (5 bases). This CDR3 spans 14 amino acids. V was shortened by 1 base and J by 6 bases, with 12 bases between the two germline ends. From germline, CDR1 is MGHRA and CDR2 YSYEKL. CDR3 nucleotide sequence: TGCGCCAGCAGCCAAGCGTGGGGGAAGTCTGAAGCTTTCTTT. It translates to CASSQAWGKSEAFF.

The V gene is TRBV20-1, the J gene TRBJ2-5; 7 bases fit TRBD1. The length of the CDR3 is 14 residues. CDR1 and CDR2 from the germline V gene are DFQATT and SNEGSKA (reference sequence). With V trimmed by 5 bases and J by 5 bases, 11 bases remained unmatched. The CDR3 spells CSAGGQDYWETQYF. The CDR3 DNA sequence: TGCAGTGCTGGCGGACAGGATTATTGGGAGACCCAGTACTTC.

V gene TRBV28 combines with J gene TRBJ2-1; TRBD1 agrees at 9 bases. Germline CDR1 is MDHEN and CDR2 is SYDVKM. V was pared by 6 bases and J by 2 bases, with 5 bases of the junction left unmatched. The CDR3 has 15 amino acids. The CDR3 bases are TGTGCCAGCAGCCGAACAGGGGGCGCCTACAATGAGCAGTTCTTC. Translation: CASSRTGGAYNEQFF.

This sequence joins TRBV11-2 and TRBJ2-4; 7 bases map to TRBD2. This CDR3 has 16 residues. Germline-derived CDR1 and CDR2 are SGHAT and FQNNGV. V was pared by 5 bases and J by 0 bases, with 7 bases of the junction left unmatched. The CDR3 is CASSPRPGGAKNIQYF. CDR3 nucleotides: TGTGCCAGCAGCCCCCGCCCGGGGGGAGCCAAAAACATTCAGTACTTC.

The rearrangement uses TRBV20-1 and TRBJ2-7; 8 nucleotides line up with TRBD1. The CDR3 runs 15 residues. Germline V lookup: CDR1 DFQATT, CDR2 SNEGSKA (reference sequence). J lost 3 bases, V lost 0 bases, and 7 bases had no gene match. The CDR3 nucleotides are TGCAGTGCTAGAGATGGGAGACAGGGGTACTACGAGCAGTACTTC. It yields the protein CSARDGRQGYYEQYF.

The chain combines TRBV19 with TRBJ1-3; the D gene is possibly TRBD1 (5 bases). The CDR3 has 18 residues. V was shortened by 7 bases and J by 0 bases, with 22 bases between the two germline ends. Germline values: CDR1 LNHDA, CDR2 SQIVND (reference sequence). CDR3 in DNA: TGTGCCAGTACCACCCATCCGGGACGGCGCGTCTCTGGAAACACCATATATTTT. Its translation is CASTTHPGRRVSGNTIYF.

This clonotype has just a few counts. This chain connects TRBV27 to TRBJ2-7, with 8 bases lining up with TRBD1. J lost 3 bases, V lost 5 bases, and 3 bases had no gene match. The CDR3 is made up of 13 amino acids. The germline gives CDR1 MNHEY, CDR2 SMNVEV (reference sequence). Written as DNA, the CDR3 is TGTGCCAGCAGTGCGGGACAGGTCTACGAGCAGTACTTC. Its translation: CASSAGQVYEQYF.

The chain links TRBV11-2 to TRBJ1-2; a possible D gene is TRBD1 (5 bases). The germline V gene has CDR1 SGHAT and CDR2 FQNNGV. CDR3 length equals 13 residues. The V end was cut by 8 bases, the J end by 3 bases, with 13 bases between. The CDR3 protein is CASGAGPYYGYTF. For the CDR3, the DNA is TGTGCCAGCGGGGCGGGGCCCTACTATGGCTACACCTTC.

The chain has TRBV5-5 and TRBJ2-7; 10 nucleotides match TRBD1. Per the germline V gene, CDR1 is SGHKS and CDR2 is YYEKEE (reference sequence). The trim removed 1 base at V and 6 bases at J, leaving 4 bases unmatched. The length of the CDR3 is 14 residues. For the CDR3, the DNA is TGTGCCAGCAGCTTGTGGGACAGGGGCTCCGAGCAGTACTTC. Amino acid sequence: CASSLWDRGSEQYF.

DNA of the CDR3: TGCACCAGCAGCCACGGAGCAGCGGCAGCTAGCACAGATACGCAGTATTTT. It yields the protein CTSSHGAAAASTDTQYF. The chain combines TRBV1 with TRBJ2-3; the table's D gene call, TRBD2, was not cross checked with the DNA. TRBV1 is a recognized pseudogene. The CDR3 runs to 17 residues.

The rearrangement uses TRBV28 and TRBJ2-7; no firm D call. CDR3 length: 10 residues. With 8 bases removed from V and 5 bases from J, the gap between germline ends came to 7 bases. Germline V gene lookup returns CDR1 MDHEN and CDR2 SYDVKM. The CDR3 region is CASGWDEQYF. The CDR3 coding sequence is TGTGCCAGCGGTTGGGACGAGCAGTACTTC.

Details on this clonotype: The junction departs from germline at one end; a sequencing error may be responsible. The chain combines TRBV29-1 with TRBJ2-1, with D possibly matching TRBD1 (5 bases). The CDR3 length is 10 residues. Germline V CDR1 and CDR2: SQVTM, ANQGSEA. CDR3 bases: TGCAGCGTGGAAGGGGTTGAGCAGTTCTTC. This translates into CSVEGVEQFF.